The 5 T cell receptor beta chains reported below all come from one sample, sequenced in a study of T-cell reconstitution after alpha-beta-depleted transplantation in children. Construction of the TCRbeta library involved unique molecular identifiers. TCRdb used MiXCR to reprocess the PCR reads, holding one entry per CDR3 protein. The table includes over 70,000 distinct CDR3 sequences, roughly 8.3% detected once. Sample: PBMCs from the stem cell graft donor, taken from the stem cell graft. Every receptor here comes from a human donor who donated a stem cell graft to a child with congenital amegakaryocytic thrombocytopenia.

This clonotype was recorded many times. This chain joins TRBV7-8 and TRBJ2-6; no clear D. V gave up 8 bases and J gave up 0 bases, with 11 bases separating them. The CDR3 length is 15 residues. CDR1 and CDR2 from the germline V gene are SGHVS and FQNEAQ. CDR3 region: CASCSVASGANVLTF. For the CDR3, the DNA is TGTGCCAGCTGCTCAGTGGCCTCTGGGGCCAACGTCCTGACTTTC.

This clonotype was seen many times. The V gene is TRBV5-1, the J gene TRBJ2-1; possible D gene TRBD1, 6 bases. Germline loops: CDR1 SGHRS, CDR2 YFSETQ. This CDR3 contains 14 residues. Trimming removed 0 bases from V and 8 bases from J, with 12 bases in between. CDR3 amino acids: CASSLGGRGDEQFF. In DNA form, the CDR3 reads TGCGCCAGCAGCTTGGGGGGCAGGGGCGATGAGCAGTTCTTC.

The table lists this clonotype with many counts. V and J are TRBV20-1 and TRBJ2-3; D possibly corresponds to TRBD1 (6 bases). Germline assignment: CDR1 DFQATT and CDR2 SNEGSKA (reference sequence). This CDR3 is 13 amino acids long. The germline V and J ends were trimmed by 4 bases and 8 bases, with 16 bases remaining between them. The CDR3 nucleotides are TGCAGTGCTACGTTAGACTCCAGGGGTACGCAGTATTTT. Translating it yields CSATLDSRGTQYF.

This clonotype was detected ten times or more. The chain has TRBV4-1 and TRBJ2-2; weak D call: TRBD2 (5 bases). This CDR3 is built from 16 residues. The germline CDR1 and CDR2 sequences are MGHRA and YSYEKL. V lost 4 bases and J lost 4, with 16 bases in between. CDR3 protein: CASSPVALRGTGELFF. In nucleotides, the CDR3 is TGCGCCAGCAGCCCAGTTGCGCTTCGGGGCACCGGGGAGCTGTTTTTT.

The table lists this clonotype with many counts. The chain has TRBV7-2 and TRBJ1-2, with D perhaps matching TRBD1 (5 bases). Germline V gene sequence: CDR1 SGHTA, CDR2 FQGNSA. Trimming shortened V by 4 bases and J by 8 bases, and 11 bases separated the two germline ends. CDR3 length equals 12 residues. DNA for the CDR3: TGTGCCAGCAGCTCGGGGCCTCAGGGCTACACCTTC. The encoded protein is CASSSGPQGYTF. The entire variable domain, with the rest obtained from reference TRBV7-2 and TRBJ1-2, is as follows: GAGVSQSPSNKVTEKGKDVELRCDPISGHTALYWYRQSLGQGLEFLIYFQGNSAPDKSGLPSDRFSAERTGGSVSTLTIQRTQQEDSAVYLCASSSGPQGYTFGSGTRLTVV.